A selection of T cell receptor beta chains follows, all from one sample in a study of T cells in Graves' hyperthyroidism and ophthalmopathy. TCRdb re-analysed the multiplex PCR reads in MiXCR, keeping a single row per CDR3 protein. The table lists some 770,000 distinct CDR3 sequences, approximately 16% of them singletons, with around 8% in the top ten. The sequenced sample consisted of blood. Receptor source: a man younger than 35 with Graves' hyperthyroidism. CDR3s include the opening cysteine and the closing phenylalanine or tryptophan. D genes are given only for firm matches. Rows may omit the clone size; those that give it use once, few, many or a size class.

cdr3_aa: CASSSYLNTEAFF
cdr3_nt: TGTGCCAGCAGCTCCTACTTGAACACTGAAGCTTTCTTT
d_call: -
clone_size: few
j_call: TRBJ1-1
v_call: TRBV7-3

cdr3_aa: CASRAGNSYEQYF
cdr3_nt: TGTGCCAGCAGAGCAGGTAACTCCTACGAGCAGTACTTC
d_call: -
clone_size: -
j_call: TRBJ2-7
v_call: TRBV28

cdr3_aa: CASSAGQGLYGYTF
cdr3_nt: TGTGCCAGCAGCGCGGGACAGGGGCTCTATGGCTACACCTTC
d_call: TRBD1
clone_size: many
j_call: TRBJ1-2
v_call: TRBV9

cdr3_aa: CASSIGGAGNQPQHF
cdr3_nt: TGTGCCAGTAGTATAGGGGGCGCGGGCAATCAGCCCCAGCATTTT
d_call: -
clone_size: few
j_call: TRBJ1-5
v_call: TRBV19

cdr3_aa: CASSHGTAGRGYTF
cdr3_nt: TGCGCCAGCAGCCACGGGACAGCGGGAAGAGGCTACACCTTC
d_call: TRBD1
clone_size: few
j_call: TRBJ1-2
v_call: TRBV5-1

cdr3_aa: CASSSSKSYEQYF
cdr3_nt: TGTGCCAGCAGCTCGTCTAAATCCTACGAGCAGTACTTC
d_call: -
clone_size: few
j_call: TRBJ2-7
v_call: TRBV11-3

cdr3_aa: CASSPLGTGNPSPLHF
cdr3_nt: TGTGCCAGCAGTCCATTAGGGACAGGGAATCCCTCACCCCTCCACTTT
d_call: TRBD1
clone_size: many
j_call: TRBJ1-6
v_call: TRBV27

cdr3_aa: CASSLTRVGNTEAFF
cdr3_nt: TGCGCCAGCAGCTTGACACGGGTAGGAAACACTGAAGCTTTCTTT
d_call: -
clone_size: few
j_call: TRBJ1-1
v_call: TRBV5-1

cdr3_aa: CASSRQDYQETQYF
cdr3_nt: TGTGCCAGCTCACGACAGGACTACCAAGAGACCCAGTACTTC
d_call: -
clone_size: few
j_call: TRBJ2-5
v_call: TRBV18

cdr3_aa: CASSPETPYEQYF
cdr3_nt: TGTGCCAGCAGCCCGGAGACCCCCTACGAGCAGTACTTC
d_call: -
clone_size: -
j_call: TRBJ2-7
v_call: TRBV9

cdr3_aa: CASSHDLKVTEAFF
cdr3_nt: TGTGCCAGCAGCCATGACCTCAAGGTTACCGAAGCTTTCTTT
d_call: -
clone_size: -
j_call: TRBJ1-1
v_call: TRBV4-2

cdr3_aa: CSARSKWSSGANVLTF
cdr3_nt: TGCAGTGCTAGGTCCAAGTGGAGCTCTGGGGCCAACGTCCTGACTTTC
d_call: -
clone_size: -
j_call: TRBJ2-6
v_call: TRBV20-1

cdr3_aa: CVGQGAAEAFF
cdr3_nt: TGTGTGGGACAGGGGGCTGCGGAAGCTTTCTTT
d_call: TRBD1
clone_size: many
j_call: TRBJ1-1
v_call: TRBV30

cdr3_aa: CASSPSSASPLHF
cdr3_nt: TGTGCCAGCAGTCCCTCCTCCGCTTCACCCCTCCACTTT
d_call: -
clone_size: -
j_call: TRBJ1-6
v_call: TRBV28

cdr3_aa: CSARVRVGHYNSPLHF
cdr3_nt: TGCAGTGCTAGAGTTCGGGTGGGACACTATAATTCACCCCTCCACTTT
d_call: -
clone_size: many
j_call: TRBJ1-6
v_call: TRBV20-1

cdr3_aa: CASREWGVREQPQHF
cdr3_nt: TGTGCCAGCAGGGAATGGGGTGTGCGCGAGCAGCCCCAGCATTTT
d_call: -
clone_size: few
j_call: TRBJ1-5
v_call: TRBV2

cdr3_aa: CGRGLGAQHF
cdr3_nt: TGTGGGAGGGGCCTAGGGGCCCAGCATTTT
d_call: -
clone_size: -
j_call: TRBJ1-5
v_call: TRBV19

cdr3_aa: CASSHLTATDEQFF
cdr3_nt: TGTGCCAGCAGTCACTTGACTGCCACGGATGAGCAGTTCTTC
d_call: -
clone_size: many
j_call: TRBJ2-1
v_call: TRBV2

cdr3_aa: CASRISENYGYTF
cdr3_nt: TGTGCCAGCAGGATATCAGAAAACTATGGCTACACCTTC
d_call: -
clone_size: -
j_call: TRBJ1-2
v_call: TRBV28

cdr3_aa: CASRETGWGQETQYF
cdr3_nt: TGTGCCAGCAGGGAGACAGGGTGGGGCCAAGAGACCCAGTACTTC
d_call: TRBD1
clone_size: -
j_call: TRBJ2-5
v_call: TRBV12-3/TRBV12-4

cdr3_aa: CATNRDKSSYEQYF
cdr3_nt: TGTGCCACAAACCGGGACAAGAGCTCCTACGAGCAGTACTTC
d_call: -
clone_size: few
j_call: TRBJ2-7
v_call: TRBV10-3

cdr3_aa: CASSIRTPEDQPQHF
cdr3_nt: TGTGCCAGTAGTATACGGACGCCAGAGGATCAGCCCCAGCATTTT
d_call: -
clone_size: -
j_call: TRBJ1-5
v_call: TRBV19

cdr3_aa: CASSADGTTNTEAFF
cdr3_nt: TGTGCCAGCAGCGCAGACGGGACAACGAACACTGAAGCTTTCTTT
d_call: -
clone_size: -
j_call: TRBJ1-1
v_call: TRBV9

cdr3_aa: CASSLRDYSYNEQFF
cdr3_nt: TGTGCCAGCAGTTTGAGGGACTACTCCTACAATGAGCAGTTCTTC
d_call: TRBD2
clone_size: -
j_call: TRBJ2-1
v_call: TRBV6-5

cdr3_aa: CASSFRTFNEKLFF
cdr3_nt: TGTGCCAGCAGTTTCCGGACCTTTAATGAAAAACTGTTTTTT
d_call: -
clone_size: few
j_call: TRBJ1-4
v_call: TRBV12-3/TRBV12-4

cdr3_aa: CASSLRREGGYEQYF
cdr3_nt: TGTGCCAGCAGCTTAAGGCGGGAGGGAGGCTACGAGCAGTACTTC
d_call: TRBD2
clone_size: many
j_call: TRBJ2-7
v_call: TRBV7-8

cdr3_aa: CASSEYQGGYEQFF
cdr3_nt: TGTGCCAGCAGTGAATATCAGGGAGGCTATGAGCAGTTCTTC
d_call: -
clone_size: many
j_call: TRBJ2-1
v_call: TRBV25-1

cdr3_aa: CASSPRSGRTDTQYF
cdr3_nt: TGTGCCAGTAGTCCTCGGTCTGGGAGGACAGATACGCAGTATTTT
d_call: -
clone_size: few
j_call: TRBJ2-3
v_call: TRBV19

cdr3_aa: CSVEPLSNEQFF
cdr3_nt: TGCAGCGTTGAGCCCCTTTCCAATGAGCAGTTCTTC
d_call: -
clone_size: -
j_call: TRBJ2-1
v_call: TRBV29-1

cdr3_aa: CASSQVGGLGNQPQHF
cdr3_nt: TGCGCCAGCAGCCAAGTCGGGGGACTCGGTAATCAGCCCCAGCATTTT
d_call: -
clone_size: -
j_call: TRBJ1-5
v_call: TRBV4-1

cdr3_aa: CASSLSAVADTEAFF
cdr3_nt: TGCGCCAGCAGCTTGTCTGCAGTAGCTGACACTGAAGCTTTCTTT
d_call: -
clone_size: -
j_call: TRBJ1-1
v_call: TRBV5-1

cdr3_aa: CASSLFGQGLVNTEAFF
cdr3_nt: TGTGCCAGCAGCTTATTCGGACAGGGGTTAGTGAACACTGAAGCTTTCTTT
d_call: TRBD1
clone_size: -
j_call: TRBJ1-1
v_call: TRBV7-9

cdr3_aa: CATSRGRDFYEQYF
cdr3_nt: TGTGCCACCAGCAGAGGGAGGGACTTCTACGAGCAGTACTTC
d_call: -
clone_size: -
j_call: TRBJ2-7
v_call: TRBV15

cdr3_aa: CASGGPGETQYF
cdr3_nt: TGTGCTAGTGGTGGGCCTGGGGAGACCCAGTACTTC
d_call: -
clone_size: few
j_call: TRBJ2-5
v_call: TRBV12-5

cdr3_aa: CASSFGREYGYTF
cdr3_nt: TGTGCCAGCAGCTTCGGCAGGGAGTACGGCTACACCTTC
d_call: -
clone_size: many
j_call: TRBJ1-2
v_call: TRBV11-2

cdr3_aa: CATSRGSRMYTEAFF
cdr3_nt: TGTGCCACCAGCAGAGGAAGCAGAATGTACACTGAAGCTTTCTTT
d_call: -
clone_size: few
j_call: TRBJ1-1
v_call: TRBV15

cdr3_aa: CASSKTSSTITDTQYF
cdr3_nt: TGTGCCAGCAGCAAGACTAGCAGTACGATCACAGATACGCAGTATTTT
d_call: TRBD2
clone_size: few
j_call: TRBJ2-3
v_call: TRBV7-3

cdr3_aa: CSATNTEAFF
cdr3_nt: TGCAGTGCCACCAACACTGAAGCTTTCTTT
d_call: -
clone_size: many
j_call: TRBJ1-1
v_call: TRBV20-1

cdr3_aa: CSVEDDTGSSYEQYF
cdr3_nt: TGCAGCGTTGAAGACGATACAGGGAGCTCCTACGAGCAGTACTTC
d_call: -
clone_size: few
j_call: TRBJ2-7
v_call: TRBV29-1